The 28 T cell receptor beta chains below come from one sample, sequenced in a study of T cell responses to AZD1222 COVID-19 vaccine. The data were produced by immunoSEQ multiplex PCR, yet TCRdb's version contains in-frame clones alone and is incomplete. Of 180,000 or so clones listed, 85% to 95% were seen once; the top ten hold 1.5% to 2.5%. The sequences come from peripheral blood, collected 28 days after the second AZD1222 dose. Receptors originate from an adult who received the AZD1222 COVID-19 vaccine.

The rearrangement links TRBV19 to TRBJ1-4, with D perhaps TRBD1 (5 bases). CDR3 length equals 14 residues. In germline, CDR1 is LNHDA, CDR2 SQIVND (reference sequence). The germline V and J ends were trimmed by 4 bases and 10 bases, with 16 bases remaining between them. For the CDR3, the DNA is TGTGCCAGTAGTACCCGGACATACAACAGAAAACTGTTTTTT. The encoded protein is CASSTRTYNRKLFF.

The chain couples TRBV27 to TRBJ1-5; possible D gene TRBD1, 6 bases. V shed 6 bases and J shed 3 bases, with 12 bases lying between them. CDR1 and CDR2 from the germline V gene are MNHEY and SMNVEV (reference sequence). This CDR3 has 14 residues. CDR3 residues: CASSNRAFNQPQHF. The CDR3 DNA reads TGTGCCAGCAGCAACAGGGCCTTCAATCAGCCCCAGCATTTT.

This clone was recorded only once. V usage is TRBV2 and J usage is TRBJ1-2; D remains ambiguous. This CDR3 comprises 10 residues. Germline loops: CDR1 SNHLY, CDR2 FYNNEI. The V gene lost 7 bases and the J gene lost 5 bases, with 5 bases spanning the gap. The CDR3 DNA sequence: TGTGCCAGCAACCTTTATGGCTACACCTTC. Protein product: CASNLYGYTF.

This rearrangement joins TRBV4-1 to TRBJ1-3; tentative D call: TRBD1 (5 bases). Looked up from germline, CDR1 is MGHRA and CDR2 is YSYEKL. The CDR3 consists of 17 residues. V was shortened by 9 bases and J by 0 bases, with 21 bases between the two germline ends. The CDR3 protein is CASQKGSGDYSGNTIYF. In DNA, the CDR3 is TGCGCCAGTCAAAAGGGCTCGGGGGACTACTCTGGAAACACCATATATTTT.

This clone came up once. The CDR3 DNA reads as TGTGCCAGCAGCCGACCCACTAGCGGGAGCTACAATGAGCAGTTCTTC. Protein: CASSRPTSGSYNEQFF. The J gene is TRBJ2-1, the V gene TRBV5-4; TRBD2 matches at 11 bases. This CDR3 comprises 16 residues. Germline CDR1 is SGHNT and CDR2 is YYREEE (reference sequence). The ends lost 4 bases at V and 3 bases at J; junction bases unmatched: 6.

The chain links TRBV12-5 to TRBJ2-3; TRBD2 agrees at 11 bases. Trimming removed 5 bases from V and 4 bases from J; junction bases left unmatched: 8. The CDR3 totals 16 residues. Germline V CDR1 and CDR2: LGHNT, FRNRAP. CDR3 region: CASGASLAGGADTQYF. Written as DNA, the CDR3 is TGTGCTAGTGGTGCCTCCCTAGCGGGAGGCGCAGATACGCAGTATTTT. Filled out from reference TRBV12-5 and TRBJ2-3, the complete variable domain reads DARVTQTPRHKVTEMGQEVTMRCQPILGHNTVFWYRQTMMQGLELLAYFRNRAPLDDSGMPKDRFSAEMPDATLATLKIQPSEPRDSAVYFCASGASLAGGADTQYFGPGTRLTVL.

The V call is TRBV3-1 (or the pseudogene TRBV3-2), the J call TRBJ1-6; tentatively, D is TRBD1 (6 bases). V dropped 0 bases and J dropped 10 bases, with 10 bases sitting between them. From germline, CDR1 is LGHDT and CDR2 YNNKEL (reference sequence). This CDR3 spans 14 amino acids. The CDR3 DNA reads as TGTGCCAGCAGCCAAGACAGGGGAGGCTCACCCCTCCACTTT. Translated: CASSQDRGGSPLHF.

V and J are TRBV6-4 and TRBJ1-2; possibly TRBD1 for D (5 bases). V lost 0 bases to trimming and J lost 4 bases, with 9 bases between them. This CDR3 comprises 14 residues. Germline lookup yields CDR1 MRHNA and CDR2 SNTAGT. DNA for the CDR3: TGTGCCAGCAGTGACTCAGGACAAGTCTATGGCTACACCTTC. Its protein product is CASSDSGQVYGYTF.

The chain carries TRBV5-6 and TRBJ2-7; 8 positions agree with TRBD2. V trimming: 4 bases; J trimming: 4 bases; junction bases outside the gene matches: 7. CDR3 length: 14 amino acids. Germline CDR1 SGHDT, CDR2 YYEEEE. The chain's CDR3 is CASSLSGIRYEQYF. The CDR3 nucleotides read TGTGCCAGCAGCCTTAGCGGGATAAGGTACGAGCAGTACTTC.

The V and J genes are TRBV6-5 and TRBJ2-7; 7 nucleotides line up with TRBD1. CDR3 length equals 12 residues. Germline loops: CDR1 MNHEY, CDR2 SVGAGI. Germline trimming cut 10 bases from V and 5 bases from J; bases unmatched to any gene: 8. This CDR3 reads CATEDRANEQYF. The DNA for the CDR3 is TGTGCCACCGAAGACAGGGCTAACGAGCAGTACTTC.

The CDR3 sequence: CASSEQITNTGELFF. CDR3 DNA: TGTGCCAGCAGTGAACAGATAACGAACACCGGGGAGCTGTTTTTT. This chain joins TRBV6-1 and TRBJ2-2; D gene unclear. CDR3 size: 15 residues. Trimming removed 2 bases at V and 0 bases at J, with 7 bases between. CDR1 is MNHNS and CDR2 is SASEGT in the germline V gene.

The chain carries TRBV12-3 or TRBV12-4 and TRBJ1-1; no clear D gene. V lost 3 bases, J lost 7 bases, and 12 bases lay in between. There are 13 residues in the CDR3. The CDR3: CASSFDVTGEAFF. The CDR3 bases are TGTGCCAGCAGTTTCGATGTTACGGGTGAAGCTTTCTTT.

The chain uses TRBV15 and TRBJ1-5; no definite D call. The germline V gene has CDR1 LNHNV and CDR2 YYDKDF (reference sequence). V lost 0 bases to trimming and J lost 1 base, with 7 bases between them. This CDR3 is built from 15 residues. CDR3 in DNA: TGTGCCACCAGCAGAGATAAGACGAGCAATCAGCCCCAGCATTTT. This codes for CATSRDKTSNQPQHF.

The chain is built from TRBV30 and TRBJ1-3; D unclear. Per the germline V gene, CDR1 is GTSNPN and CDR2 is SVGIG (reference sequence). This CDR3 comprises 14 residues. The V end was cut by 1 base, the J end by 1 base, with 8 bases between. The CDR3 here is CAWSAWQSGNTIYF. In DNA form, the CDR3 reads TGTGCCTGGAGTGCATGGCAATCTGGAAACACCATATATTTT.

This clone occurred a few times. The rearrangement links TRBV7-9 to TRBJ2-7; D tentatively fits TRBD1 or TRBD2 (5 bases each). The CDR3 has 17 amino acids. Trimming took off 5 bases at V and 1 base at J, with 21 bases between the two ends. CDR1 SEHNR and CDR2 FQNEAQ come from the germline V gene (reference sequence). CDR3: CASSPNFGQGRSYEQYF. CDR3 nucleotides: TGTGCCAGCAGCCCGAACTTTGGGCAGGGACGTTCCTACGAGCAGTACTTC.

The V and J genes are TRBV20-1 and TRBJ1-1, with D hard to call. V lost 3 bases to trimming and J lost 6 bases, with 20 bases between them. The germline CDR1 and CDR2 sequences are DFQATT and SNEGSKA (reference sequence). The CDR3 consists of 15 residues. The DNA of the CDR3 is TGCAGTGCTAGTAGCCCTACCGTCGGGGAGGCTGAAGCTTTCTTT. Protein product: CSASSPTVGEAEAFF.

CDR3 nucleotides: TGTGCCAGCAGTGAAGCCCCAATGCGGAATAATTCACCCCTCCACTTT. Protein product: CASSEAPMRNNSPLHF. J is TRBJ1-6 and V is TRBV2, with D unclear. With 0 bases removed from V and 5 bases from J, the gap between germline ends came to 11 bases. Germline V gene sequence: CDR1 SNHLY, CDR2 FYNNEI. This CDR3 has 16 residues.

The genes are TRBV4-1 and TRBJ1-4; the D gene is possibly TRBD1 (6 bases). CDR1 and CDR2 from the germline V gene are MGHRA and YSYEKL. V gave up 1 base and J gave up 3 bases, with 9 bases separating them. The CDR3 is made up of 15 amino acids. The CDR3 loop reads CASSQGTGSNEKLFF. CDR3 nucleotide sequence: TGCGCCAGCAGCCAAGGAACAGGGTCTAATGAAAAACTGTTTTTT.

The rearrangement uses TRBV9 and TRBJ2-1; D perhaps matches TRBD1 (5 bases). Germline V gene sequence: CDR1 SGDLS, CDR2 YYNGEE. V lost 1 base and J 2 bases, leaving 10 bases between the germline ends. The CDR3 has 15 residues. The CDR3: CASSVQTGTYNEQFF. The CDR3, as DNA: TGTGCCAGCAGCGTACAAACAGGCACCTACAATGAGCAGTTCTTC.

The V call is TRBV23-1, the J call TRBJ2-3, with TRBD2 identical over 8 bases. TRBV23-1 is treated as an ORF (open reading frame) with a function not yet certain. The trim removed 0 bases at V and 7 bases at J, leaving 6 bases unmatched. This CDR3 spans 15 amino acids. The CDR3 loop reads CASSQSPSGFNTQYF. The CDR3 nucleotides are TGCGCCAGCAGTCAATCGCCTAGCGGGTTTAATACGCAGTATTTT.

The V call is TRBV3-1 (or the pseudogene TRBV3-2), the J call TRBJ1-5; possibly TRBD1 for D (6 bases). The germline V gene has CDR1 LGHDT and CDR2 YNNKEL (reference sequence). The CDR3 extends over 14 amino acids. V shed 1 base and J shed 6 bases, with 10 bases lying between them. The CDR3 loop is CASSQAGASQPQHF. In nucleotides, the CDR3 is TGTGCCAGCAGCCAAGCGGGGGCTAGTCAGCCCCAGCATTTT.

The chain has TRBV15 and TRBJ2-2, with D perhaps TRBD1 or TRBD2 (5 bases each). The CDR3 is 16 residues long. Trimming stripped 3 bases from V and 2 bases from J, with 13 bases between. Germline assignment: CDR1 LNHNV and CDR2 YYDKDF (reference sequence). Written as DNA, the CDR3 is TGTGCCACCAGCAGTTCTCCGGGACCAAACACCGGGGAGCTGTTTTTT. Translating it yields CATSSSPGPNTGELFF.

This clone was seen a single time. One end of the junction varies from germline; a read error may be responsible. CDR3 sequence (DNA): TGCGCCAGCAGCCTAGCCGGACAGGGGAATACATTT. This sequence encodes CASSLAGQGNTF. The genes are TRBV4-1 and TRBJ1-2, with 9 bases aligning to TRBD1. Germline V CDR1 and CDR2: MGHRA, YSYEKL. This CDR3 is 12 amino acids long.

The J gene is TRBJ1-1, the V gene TRBV5-4; TRBD1 might be the D (6 bases). The CDR3 has 14 residues. Germline values: CDR1 SGHNT, CDR2 YYREEE (reference sequence). The V gene lost 0 bases and the J gene lost 5 bases, with 11 bases spanning the gap. CDR3 nucleotide sequence: TGTGCCAGCAGCTTGGTTGCCAGGGGAACTGAAGCTTTCTTT. Translation: CASSLVARGTEAFF.

This clone has a single count. The V call is TRBV2, the J call TRBJ2-7; no definite D call. CDR1 and CDR2 (germline): SNHLY, FYNNEI. With 8 bases removed from V and 3 bases from J, the gap between germline ends came to 14 bases. The CDR3 contains 13 residues. CDR3 sequence (DNA): TGTGCCAGCGCCCAGGACGGATACTACGAGCAGTACTTC. Protein: CASAQDGYYEQYF.

A note on this clone: Sequence at one end of the junction differs from germline and may be a read error. This chain uses TRBV20-1 with TRBJ2-7; D possibly corresponds to TRBD1 (5 bases). The germline V gene encodes CDR1 DFQATT and CDR2 SNEGSKA (reference sequence). CDR3 length: 11 residues. The CDR3 DNA follows: TGCAGTGCTAGAGCTAGGACATTATGGGGCTTC. Translating gives CSARARTLWGF.

This sequence joins TRBV7-2 and TRBJ2-2, with TRBD1 matching 9 bases. The germline gives CDR1 SGHTA, CDR2 FQGNSA. V shed 4 bases and J 6 bases; nucleotides not matched to a gene: 3. The CDR3 consists of 14 residues. Here the CDR3 reads CASSSRQGAGELFF. CDR3 in DNA: TGTGCCAGCAGCTCCAGACAGGGGGCCGGGGAGCTGTTTTTT.

This clone is a singleton in its sample. The rearrangement joins TRBV27 to TRBJ1-5; 9 positions match TRBD1. In germline, CDR1 is MNHEY, CDR2 SMNVEV (reference sequence). V was clipped by 4 bases and J by 4 bases; unmatched bases: 8. The CDR3 has 16 amino acids. Here the CDR3 reads CASSSTTGGFNQPQHF. CDR3 nucleotides: TGTGCCAGCAGTTCTACGACAGGGGGGTTTAATCAGCCCCAGCATTTT.